Presented here are 20 T cell receptor beta chains from one specimen sequenced in a study of T-cell reconstitution after alpha-beta-depleted transplantation in children (dated by TCRdb to the mid-2010s). The library was built by means of PCR. Data came from an Illumina HiSeq 2500. TCR libraries were prepared with molecular barcoding, using unique molecular identifiers to normalize TCRbeta repertoire quantification. TCRdb trimmed public reads at Q25 via fastp, called clones via MiXCR and kept in-frame beta chains. Each record represents a unique CDR3 protein, reported with the most common genes and DNA among its rows. The sample yields about 580,000 distinct CDR3 sequences; roughly 23% were counted once. 14% of the sample comes from the top ten. The label giving this sample's treatment or condition can be read as: allogeneic hematopoietic cell transplantation with graft depleted of TCRalphabeta T cells and CD19 B cells.

Sample: PBMCs, mostly from graft donor cells, taken 360 days after TCRalphabeta/CD19-depleted stem cell transplant. The origin of the receptors is a boy under three years old who had a stem cell transplant for acute myeloid leukemia, so the T cells may come from the graft donor.

J is TRBJ2-4 and V is TRBV12-3 or TRBV12-4; maybe TRBD1 (6 bases). Trimming removed 5 bases at V and 8 bases at J, with 22 bases between. The CDR3 covers 16 residues. The CDR3 spells CASSPQSGDSWYIQYF. CDR3 nucleotide sequence: TGTGCCAGCAGTCCTCAATCAGGGGATTCGTGGTACATTCAGTACTTC.

This clonotype was picked up many times. The chain employs TRBV20-1 and TRBJ2-2; 7 positions agree with TRBD2. The trim removed 1 base at V and 0 bases at J, leaving 2 bases unmatched. The CDR3 has 15 amino acids. Germline V gene data show CDR1 as DFQATT and CDR2 as SNEGSKA (reference sequence). CDR3 nucleotides: TGCAGTGCTAGAGGGGGGGGTTCGAACACCGGGGAGCTGTTTTTT. It encodes CSARGGGSNTGELFF.

This clonotype was detected ten times or more. The chain joins TRBV20-1 to TRBJ2-3; the match to TRBD2 covers 7 bases. This CDR3 is 16 amino acids long. The trim removed 6 bases at V and 0 bases at J, leaving 12 bases unmatched. In germline, CDR1 is DFQATT, CDR2 SNEGSKA (reference sequence). The DNA of the CDR3 is TGCAGTGCATCCCCGGGTGGGGGGGGAAGCACAGATACGCAGTATTTT. Encoded protein: CSASPGGGGSTDTQYF.

The table lists this clonotype with many counts. The genes are TRBV12-3 or TRBV12-4 and TRBJ2-5; D possibly uses TRBD1 or TRBD2 (6 bases each). This CDR3 comprises 13 residues. The V end lost 2 bases, the J end lost 4 bases, and 8 bases lay between the germline ends. The DNA for the CDR3 is TGTGCCAGCAGTTTACCGGGGGCAGAGACCCAGTACTTC. Translation gives CASSLPGAETQYF.

The chain carries TRBV20-1 and TRBJ2-1; D could derive from TRBD1 or TRBD2 (5 bases each). CDR3 size: 15 residues. Looked up from germline, CDR1 is DFQATT and CDR2 is SNEGSKA (reference sequence). Between the trimmed V and J ends, which lost 6 bases and 2 bases, there was a span of 17 bases. DNA of the CDR3: TGCAGTGCCGAAAACCGGGGCGGGCCCTACAATGAGCAGTTCTTC. It specifies CSAENRGGPYNEQFF.

This clonotype showed up many times. This chain connects TRBV29-1 to TRBJ2-3, with D possibly TRBD1 on 5 matching bases. Germline-derived CDR1 and CDR2 are SQVTM and ANQGSEA. The V end lost 6 bases, the J end lost 4 bases, and 14 bases lay between the germline ends. The CDR3 sequence is 13 residues long. CDR3 sequence reads: CSVAGFGPDTQYF. Written as DNA, the CDR3 is TGCAGCGTCGCAGGGTTTGGCCCAGATACGCAGTATTTT.

Only a few counts were recorded for this clonotype. Possible read error: a much larger clone is one base away. The conserved phenylalanine or tryptophan normally closing the CDR3 is absent here, so this likely arose from a read error. The rearrangement uses TRBV28 and TRBJ2-1; 8 nucleotides align to TRBD2. J lost 0 bases, V lost 2 bases, and 6 bases had no gene match. Germline V CDR1 and CDR2: MDHEN, SYDVKM. CDR3 length: 17 residues. In DNA form, the CDR3 reads TGTGCCAGCAGTTTAACTCACCTAGCGGGCTCCTACAATGAGCAGTTCTCC. It yields the protein CASSLTHLAGSYNEQFS.

This chain uses TRBV20-1 with TRBJ2-1; 15 nucleotides match TRBD2. Per the germline V gene, CDR1 is DFQATT and CDR2 is SNEGSKA (reference sequence). The CDR3 is 20 amino acids. Losses at the gene ends were 0 bases for V and 4 bases for J; bases not matched to a gene: 13. CDR3 in DNA: TGCAGTGCTAGAGATCCCCCGGGACTAGCGGGGGGCCACCGTTACAATGAGCAGTTCTTC. Translated, it gives CSARDPPGLAGGHRYNEQFF.

At least ten counts were recorded for this clonotype. The J gene is TRBJ2-7, the V gene TRBV12-3 or TRBV12-4; the D call may be TRBD1 or TRBD2 (5 bases each). The CDR3 has 13 amino acids. V gave up 3 bases and J gave up 4 bases, with 10 bases separating them. The CDR3 sequence: CASSFAGSYEQYV. CDR3 DNA: TGTGCCAGCAGTTTTGCAGGGAGTTACGAGCAGTACGTC.

This clonotype was recorded many times. J is TRBJ2-3 and V is TRBV7-9, with 7 bases that match TRBD1. Germline CDR1 is SEHNR and CDR2 is FQNEAQ (reference sequence). This CDR3 contains 15 residues. The V and J ends lost 5 bases and 2 bases, in that order; junction bases with no gene match: 7. This CDR3 is CASSDEDRPTDTQYF. The CDR3 bases are TGTGCCAGCAGCGACGAGGACAGGCCCACAGATACGCAGTATTTT.

This clonotype was seen only a few times. CDR3 protein: CSLPPAGNTDTQYF. The CDR3 bases are TGCAGCTTACCCCCAGCGGGGAACACAGATACGCAGTATTTT. The V and J genes are TRBV29-1 and TRBJ2-3, with 7 bases that match TRBD2. J was trimmed by 2 bases and V by 8 bases; bases with no gene match: 10. Germline loops: CDR1 SQVTM, CDR2 ANQGSEA. This CDR3 is built from 14 residues.

In its sample, this clonotype was seen many times. This sequence joins TRBV20-1 and TRBJ2-2; D might be TRBD2 (6 bases). Trimming stripped 0 bases from V and 6 bases from J, with 8 bases between. CDR1 DFQATT and CDR2 SNEGSKA come from the germline V gene (reference sequence). This CDR3 spans 13 amino acids. CDR3 residues: CSARDWGAGELFF. In DNA form, the CDR3 reads TGCAGTGCTAGAGATTGGGGGGCCGGGGAGCTGTTTTTT.

CDR3 residues: CASSEFDRLEAFF. CDR3 DNA sequence: TGTGCCAGCAGTGAGTTCGACAGGCTTGAAGCTTTCTTT. V is TRBV25-1 and J is TRBJ1-1, with D possibly matching TRBD1 (6 bases). The germline V and J ends were trimmed by 3 bases and 7 bases, with 12 bases remaining between them. This CDR3 is 13 amino acids long. CDR1 and CDR2 (germline): MGHDK, SYGVNS.

This clonotype was counted ten times or more. V and J are TRBV12-3 or TRBV12-4 and TRBJ2-1, with 8 positions matching TRBD2. The CDR3 contains 16 residues. Trimming at V came to 4 bases and at J to 0 bases, leaving 5 bases not matched to a gene. The DNA of the CDR3 is TGTGCCAGCAGTTCCCAGCGGGGGAGCTCCTACAATGAGCAGTTCTTC. It encodes CASSSQRGSSYNEQFF.

This clonotype was observed a handful of times. This chain connects TRBV5-5 to TRBJ2-7; a weak D match, TRBD1 (5 bases). V was cut by 5 bases and J by 4 bases, with 10 bases left in between. This CDR3 comprises 12 residues. Germline lookup yields CDR1 SGHKS and CDR2 YYEKEE (reference sequence). CDR3 protein: CASSDDSYEQYV. The CDR3 nucleotides are TGTGCCAGCAGTGACGACAGTTACGAGCAGTACGTC.

The V gene is TRBV5-6, the J gene TRBJ1-2, with D maybe TRBD1 (5 bases). Per the germline V gene, CDR1 is SGHDT and CDR2 is YYEEEE. Between the trimmed V and J ends, which lost 1 base and 0 bases, there was a span of 13 bases. The CDR3 contains 16 residues. CDR3: CASSLRGWSSNYGYTF. The CDR3 DNA reads TGTGCCAGCAGCTTGAGGGGCTGGAGCTCTAACTATGGCTACACCTTC.

The rearrangement links TRBV12-3 or TRBV12-4 to TRBJ2-5; no firm D call. V was clipped by 3 bases and J by 4 bases, with 9 bases between them. CDR3 length equals 13 residues. The CDR3 loop is CASSFKGTETQYF. The CDR3 nucleotides read TGTGCCAGCAGTTTCAAGGGCACAGAGACCCAGTACTTC.

The V gene is TRBV24-1, the J gene TRBJ1-5; 8 bases agree with TRBD1. Trimming at V came to 4 bases and at J to 2 bases, leaving 9 bases not matched to a gene. The CDR3 loop spans 17 amino acids. Germline V lookup: CDR1 KGHDR, CDR2 SFDVKD. The CDR3 spells CATSESGGYAGNQPQHF. CDR3 DNA sequence: TGTGCCACCAGTGAATCAGGGGGCTATGCAGGCAATCAGCCCCAGCATTTT.

This clonotype was observed many times. The chain joins TRBV20-1 to TRBJ2-7; perhaps TRBD1 as D (5 bases). Trimming shortened V by 5 bases and J by 2 bases, and 13 bases separated the two germline ends. This CDR3 is 13 amino acids long. CDR1 and CDR2 (germline): DFQATT, SNEGSKA (reference sequence). The CDR3 spells CSAGPDTTYEQYV. DNA for the CDR3: TGCAGTGCTGGACCGGACACAACCTACGAGCAGTACGTC.

This clonotype was detected a few times. The chain joins TRBV20-1 to TRBJ2-6, with TRBD1 identical over 7 bases. From germline, CDR1 is DFQATT and CDR2 SNEGSKA (reference sequence). The CDR3 contains 14 residues. V trimming: 6 bases; J trimming: 2 bases; junction bases outside the gene matches: 4. Written as DNA, the CDR3 is TGCAGTGCCCCGACAGGGACTGGGGCCAACGTCCTGACTTTC. This encodes CSAPTGTGANVLTF.